This T cell receptor beta chain emerged from a study of T cells in Graves' hyperthyroidism and ophthalmopathy. The study, taken as a whole, reports: In the blood, most expanded thyroid clonotypes above 0.001 appeared as well.

Deletions cut 5 bases from V and 2 bases from J, with 12 bases between. CDR3 length: 14 amino acids. Germline CDR1 and CDR2: MNHEY and SVGAGI. Note on this clonotype: The antigen remains undetermined.

RNA transcripts provided the source from which TCR beta CDR3 regions were amplified. TCR CDR3 regions were first amplified by RT-PCR with HTBI primers. Each CDR3 protein is one row after TCRdb ran MiXCR on the multiplex PCR reads. The sample lists 600,000 or so distinct CDR3 sequences, about half seen once, with approximately 8.2% in the top ten. This TCR derives from a woman aged 18-29 years with Graves' hyperthyroidism. Sequencing was carried out using peripheral blood or thyroid tissue (not recorded which). The J gene is TRBJ2-5, the V gene TRBV6-5; a weak D match, TRBD1 (5 bases). The CDR3 nucleotides are TGTGCCAGCAGTCAATACAGGAGACAAGAGACCCAGTACTTC. Its protein product is CASSQYRRQETQYF.